This is a list of T cell receptor beta chains from one sample in a study of blood T cell repertoires in COVID-19. Clones were read by immunoSEQ multiplex PCR, and TCRdb kept only the in-frame ones, dropping some. The sample comprises under 200,000 clones, around nine tenths of which are singletons, and around 0.53% rests with the top ten. The sample comprised peripheral blood. The source of these receptors is a man aged 50-60 years with acute or convalescent COVID-19. The CDR3 runs from the conserved cysteine through the conserved F or W. A D gene is named only where the DNA matches it firmly. Clone sizes are given selectively: once, few, many, or a class where the clone is expanded.

j_call | clone_size | cdr3_length | v_call | d_call | cdr3_aa | cdr3_nt
TRBJ2-7 | . | 14 | TRBV5-8 | TRBD1 | CASIRNRQGERQYF | TGTGCCAGCATCCGAAACCGACAGGGCGAGCGGCAGTACTTC
TRBJ1-2 | . | 13 | TRBV30 | . | CAWSPDIGYGYTF | TGTGCCTGGAGTCCCGACATTGGCTATGGCTACACCTTC
TRBJ2-2 | . | 15 | TRBV7-2 | . | CASSLAGADTGELFF | TGTGCCAGCAGCTTAGCGGGCGCCGACACCGGGGAGCTGTTTTTT
TRBJ1-4 | . | 16 | TRBV18 | TRBD1 | CASSPSGTAFNEKLFF | TGTGCCAGCTCACCATCCGGGACAGCATTTAATGAAAAACTGTTTTTT
TRBJ1-3 | . | 16 | TRBV5-1 | . | CASSLVGGLGGNTIYF | TGCGCCAGCAGCTTGGTAGGAGGCCTGGGTGGAAACACCATATATTTT
TRBJ1-1 | . | 14 | TRBV9 | . | CASSAQATVTEAFF | TGTGCCAGCAGCGCCCAAGCGACGGTAACTGAAGCTTTCTTT
TRBJ1-5 | . | 14 | TRBV5-5 | . | CASSLVTANQPQHF | TGTGCCAGCAGCTTGGTTACAGCTAATCAGCCCCAGCATTTT
TRBJ2-1 | . | 13 | TRBV5-1 | . | CASSRGGLNEQFF | TGCGCCAGCAGCCGGGGAGGATTAAATGAGCAGTTCTTC
TRBJ1-2 | . | 16 | TRBV5-4 | . | CASSSRVQSANYGYTF | TGTGCCAGCAGCTCCCGGGTGCAGTCAGCTAACTATGGCTACACCTTC
TRBJ1-2 | . | 14 | TRBV4-1 | . | CASSQWGHDYGYTF | TGCGCCAGCAGCCAATGGGGGCATGACTATGGCTACACCTTC
TRBJ1-4 | . | 14 | TRBV3-1/TRBV3-2 | . | CASSQRGRQEKLFF | TGTGCCAGCAGCCAAAGGGGCCGCCAGGAAAAACTGTTTTTT
TRBJ2-3 | . | 13 | TRBV11-3 | . | CASSPSGTDTQYF | TGTGCCAGCAGCCCTTCGGGCACAGATACGCAGTATTTT
TRBJ2-5 | . | 17 | TRBV28 | TRBD1 | CASSLLRAGGNAETQYF | TGTGCCAGCAGCCTTCTGAGGGCAGGGGGCAATGCAGAGACCCAGTACTTC
TRBJ2-2 | . | 12 | TRBV30 | . | CAWTKGAGELFF | TGTGCCTGGACCAAGGGGGCCGGGGAGCTGTTTTTT
TRBJ1-2 | . | 15 | TRBV5-4 | . | CASSLRRPLNYGYTF | TGTGCCAGCAGTCTTAGGAGGCCGCTTAACTATGGCTACACCTTC
TRBJ2-3 | . | 13 | TRBV12-3/TRBV12-4 | . | CASSLDYPDTQYF | TGTGCCAGCAGTTTGGACTATCCGGATACGCAGTATTTT
TRBJ2-3 | . | 16 | TRBV19 | TRBD2 | CASSPSGTSETDTQYF | TGTGCCAGTAGTCCTAGCGGGACTAGCGAAACAGATACGCAGTATTTT
TRBJ1-5 | . | 15 | TRBV28 | TRBD1 | CASSSSGTGYQPQHF | TGTGCCAGCAGTTCGTCCGGGACAGGGTATCAGCCCCAGCATTTT
TRBJ1-5 | . | 13 | TRBV24-1 | . | CATSEAGGQPQHF | TGTGCCACCAGTGAGGCGGGGGGTCAGCCCCAGCATTTT
TRBJ2-5 | once | 14 | TRBV6-6 | TRBD2 | CASTPASGQETQYF | TGTGCCAGCACCCCGGCTAGCGGCCAAGAGACCCAGTACTTC
TRBJ2-3 | . | 16 | TRBV9 | TRBD2 | CASSAYSGGASDTQYF | TGTGCCAGCAGCGCATATAGCGGGGGGGCCTCAGATACGCAGTATTTT
TRBJ2-5 | . | 14 | TRBV7-2 | . | CASSPTRQDETQYF | TGTGCCAGCAGCCCCACCCGACAGGATGAGACCCAGTACTTC
TRBJ1-6 | many | 15 | TRBV27 | TRBD1 | CASSTGQGEISPLHF | TGTGCCAGCAGTACGGGACAGGGGGAGATTTCACCCCTCCACTTT
TRBJ1-4 | . | 15 | TRBV18 | TRBD1 | CASSPGPGQGEKLFF | TGTGCCAGCTCACCCGGACCAGGACAGGGGGAAAAACTGTTTTTT
TRBJ1-5 | . | 13 | TRBV5-4 | . | CASSLDLNQPQHF | TGTGCCAGCAGCTTGGACCTAAATCAGCCCCAGCATTTT
TRBJ1-2 | . | 14 | TRBV2 | . | CASSAGGSNYGYTF | TGTGCCAGCAGCGCCGGGGGTTCTAACTATGGCTACACCTTC
TRBJ2-3 | . | 15 | TRBV9 | TRBD2 | CASSPGLAGTDTQYF | TGTGCCAGCAGCCCCGGACTAGCGGGCACAGATACGCAGTATTTT
TRBJ2-1 | . | 15 | TRBV18 | . | CASSPLGSSYNEQFF | TGTGCCAGCTCACCATTGGGGAGCTCCTACAATGAGCAGTTCTTC
TRBJ1-4 | . | 22 | TRBV10-3 | TRBD1 | CAIPPSRNRDRERIVTNEKLFF | TGTGCCATCCCTCCCTCGCGGAACCGGGACAGGGAACGTATTGTAACTAATGAAAAACTGTTTTTT
TRBJ1-2 | . | 14 | TRBV5-1 | . | CASSLRGKDYGYTF | TGCGCCAGCAGCTTGCGGGGTAAGGATTATGGCTACACCTTC
TRBJ1-5 | . | 13 | TRBV28 | . | CASSLGQGQPQHF | TGTGCCAGCAGTTTGGGTCAGGGGCAGCCCCAGCATTTT
TRBJ1-1 | . | 15 | TRBV2 | . | CASSGRASQRGEAFF | TGTGCCAGCAGTGGACGAGCGAGTCAACGTGGTGAAGCTTTCTTT
TRBJ2-7 | . | 12 | TRBV10-2 | . | CASSGLAYEQYF | TGCGCCAGCAGTGGACTAGCCTACGAGCAGTACTTC
TRBJ1-3 | . | 15 | TRBV18 | . | CASSPPNRFGNTIYF | TGTGCCAGCTCACCCCCAAACCGGTTTGGAAACACCATATATTTT
TRBJ1-2 | . | 12 | TRBV7-9 | TRBD1 | CASSLGQASASF | TGTGCCAGCAGCTTGGGACAGGCCTCTGCTTCCTTC
TRBJ1-5 | . | 12 | TRBV28 | . | CASSQYNQPQHF | TGTGCCAGCAGCCAGTACAATCAGCCCCAGCATTTT
TRBJ1-2 | . | 13 | TRBV3-1/TRBV3-2 | . | CASSQGISGGYTF | TGTGCCAGCAGCCAGGGGATTTCAGGGGGCTACACCTTC
TRBJ2-1 | once | 12 | TRBV4-1 | . | CASSQDGSWQFF | TGCGCCAGCAGCCAAGATGGTAGTTGGCAGTTCTTC
TRBJ2-5 | . | 14 | TRBV3-1/TRBV3-2 | . | CASSQVRPIGAQYF | TGTGCCAGCAGCCAAGTGAGGCCGATAGGGGCCCAGTACTTC
TRBJ1-2 | . | 16 | TRBV13 | . | CASSLGPGIRGYGYTF | TGTGCCAGCAGCTTAGGCCCGGGGATACGGGGCTATGGCTACACCTTC
TRBJ1-4 | once | 16 | TRBV28 | . | CASSPRGGRPNEKLFF | TGTGCCAGCAGTCCCCGGGGAGGGAGGCCTAATGAAAAACTGTTTTTT
TRBJ2-3 | . | 13 | TRBV5-1 | . | CASSSGTRDTQYF | TGCGCCAGCAGCTCAGGGACAAGAGATACGCAGTATTTT
TRBJ2-3 | . | 15 | TRBV29-1 | TRBD1 | CSVGGRGSSTDTQYF | TGCAGCGTTGGGGGCAGGGGGTCTAGCACAGATACGCAGTATTTT
TRBJ2-5 | . | 19 | TRBV2 | TRBD2 | CASSEAGTTGLAGEKTQYF | TGTGCCAGCAGTGAAGCGGGCACAACGGGACTAGCGGGGGAAAAGACCCAGTACTTC
TRBJ2-3 | . | 14 | TRBV10-3 | . | CAISADFPTDTQYF | TGTGCCATCAGTGCTGACTTCCCCACAGATACGCAGTATTTT
TRBJ2-2 | . | 15 | TRBV5-4 | TRBD2 | CASSPGLPNTGELFF | TGTGCCAGCAGCCCGGGACTACCTAACACCGGGGAGCTGTTTTTT
TRBJ1-4 | few | 16 | TRBV21-1 | . | CASSKDARATNEKLFF | TGTGCCAGCAGCAAAGACGCGCGTGCAACTAATGAAAAACTGTTTTTT
TRBJ2-1 | once | 16 | TRBV9 | . | CASSVGASPIYNEQFF | TGTGCCAGCAGCGTAGGGGCTAGCCCCATCTACAATGAGCAGTTCTTC